This T cell receptor beta chain was sequenced during a study of T cell repertoires in cytomegalovirus infection. One entry per CDR3 protein, called by TCRdb with MiXCR from the reads. The sample has nearly 700,000 distinct CDR3 sequences; around 31% are singletons. About this clonotype: No antigen is known for it.

J lost 4 bases, V lost 6 bases, and 12 bases had no gene match. The CDR3 runs 17 residues. Germline CDR1 reads MNHGY; CDR2 reads SAAAGT. The source is a human donor in good health (CMV status not recorded). Some clones in this sample may be carry-over from other donors' samples. The source was cultured PBMCs, collected from culture after CMV antigen stimulation. This chain links TRBV6-8 with TRBJ2-1, with TRBD2 matching 10 bases. The CDR3 DNA is TGTGCCAGCAGAGGGGGGGGGAAGCGGGAGGGTTACAATGAGCAGTTCTTC. The encoded protein is CASRGGGKREGYNEQFF.